This T cell receptor (beta chain) came from a study of cytomegalovirus exposure and HLA in healthy donors. General observations from the study: A missense DCLRE1C variant was associated with V- and J-gene trimming of TCR beta chains in a later analysis, and an independent cohort replicated the association. Reportedly, HLA-A and HLA-B alleles of most subjects were accurately predicted from TCR beta.

Trimming stripped 0 bases from V and 5 bases from J, with 11 bases between. Per the germline V gene, CDR1 is SGHRS and CDR2 is YFSETQ. CDR3 length: 14 amino acids. In the case of this clone: Its antigen is as yet unknown.

Primers for the PCR totalled 60 Vbeta and 13 Jbeta. Sequencing was performed with immunoSEQ multiplex PCR; in TCRdb, only in-frame clones are kept and a portion is missing. This sample has more than 130,000 clones, with around 76% found just once. The chain is built from TRBV5-1 and TRBJ1-1, with no clear D. The specimen sequenced was PBMCs. This TCR was recovered from a young man in good health and CMV-seronegative. The CDR3 region is CASSLDGRLTEAFF. CDR3 DNA: TGCGCCAGCAGCTTGGACGGGAGGTTGACTGAAGCTTTCTTT.